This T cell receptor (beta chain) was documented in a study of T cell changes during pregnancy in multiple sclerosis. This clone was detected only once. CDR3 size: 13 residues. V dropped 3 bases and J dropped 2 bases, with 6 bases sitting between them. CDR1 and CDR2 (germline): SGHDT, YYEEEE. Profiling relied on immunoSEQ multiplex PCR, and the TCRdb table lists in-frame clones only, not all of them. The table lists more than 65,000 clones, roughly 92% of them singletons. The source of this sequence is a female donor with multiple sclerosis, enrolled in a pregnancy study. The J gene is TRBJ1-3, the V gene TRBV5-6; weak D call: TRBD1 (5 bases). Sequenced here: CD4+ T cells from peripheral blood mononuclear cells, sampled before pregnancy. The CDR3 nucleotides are TGTGCCAGCAGCTCCAGGGCTGGAAACACCATATATTTT. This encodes CASSSRAGNTIYF.